The sequence of this T cell receptor beta chain was determined in a study of control samples from healthy donors and cancer patients. Assay: immunoSEQ multiplex PCR; the TCRdb copy retains only in-frame clones and omits some. The table has 200,000 to 250,000 clones, around 94% seen once. Trimming took off 3 bases at V and 3 bases at J, with 11 bases between the two ends. The germline V gene has CDR1 MNHNS and CDR2 SASEGT. CDR3 length: 15 amino acids. This chain uses TRBV6-1 with TRBJ2-2; D possibly uses TRBD1 or TRBD2 (6 bases each). Material: blood. The source is a man aged 45-65 years in good health. The CDR3, as DNA: TGTGCCAGCAGTGATCTGGGGGGCTACACCGGGGAGCTGTTTTTT. It is translated as CASSDLGGYTGELFF.